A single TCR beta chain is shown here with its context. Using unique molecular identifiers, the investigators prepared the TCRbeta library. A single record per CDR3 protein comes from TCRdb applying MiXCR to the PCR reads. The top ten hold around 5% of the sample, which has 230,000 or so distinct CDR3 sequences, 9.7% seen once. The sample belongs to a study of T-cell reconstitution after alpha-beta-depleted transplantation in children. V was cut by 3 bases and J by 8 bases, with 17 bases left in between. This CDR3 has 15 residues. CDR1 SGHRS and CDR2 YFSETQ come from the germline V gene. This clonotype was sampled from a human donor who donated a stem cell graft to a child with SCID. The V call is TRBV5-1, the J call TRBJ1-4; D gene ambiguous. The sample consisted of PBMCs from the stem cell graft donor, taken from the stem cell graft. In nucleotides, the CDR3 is TGCGCCAGCAGCTGGATCTTCGGGCTTGGGGAAAAACTGTTTTTT. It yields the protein CASSWIFGLGEKLFF.